These 17 T cell receptor beta chains share one sample of origin, sequenced in a study of cytomegalovirus exposure and HLA in healthy donors. The PCR was carried out with 60 Vbeta primers and 13 Jbeta primers. The method was immunoSEQ multiplex PCR; TCRdb's version includes in-frame clones alone and lacks a portion of them. The data show about 94,000 clones, approximately 77% seen once. Sequenced input: PBMCs. Every receptor here comes from a human donor in good health.

This chain joins TRBV7-8 and TRBJ2-5; 7 nucleotides line up with TRBD2. The CDR3 spans 18 residues. Germline V gene lookup returns CDR1 SGHVS and CDR2 FQNEAQ. Losses at the gene ends were 7 bases for V and 3 bases for J; bases not matched to a gene: 20. CDR3 sequence reads: CASISRLISRGVEETQYF. As DNA, the CDR3 is TGTGCCAGCATCTCGAGATTAATTAGTCGGGGGGTGGAAGAGACCCAGTACTTC.

The gene calls are TRBV10-3 and TRBJ2-7; 7 bases agree with TRBD2. The CDR3 covers 14 residues. Germline trimming cut 11 bases from V and 3 bases from J; bases unmatched to any gene: 13. In germline, CDR1 is ENHRY, CDR2 SYGVKD. This chain's CDR3 is CASGGLDGGYEQYF. CDR3 in DNA: TGTGCCTCCGGGGGGTTGGACGGAGGCTACGAGCAGTACTTC.

The chain joins TRBV18 to TRBJ2-5; TRBD2 might be the D (6 bases). The CDR3 totals 16 residues. V lost 4 bases, J lost 4 bases, and 19 bases lay in between. Germline V gene lookup returns CDR1 KGHSH and CDR2 LQKENI. DNA for the CDR3: TGTGCCAGCTCACAAATTATGGAGGGCGGACGAGAGACCCAGTACTTC. It specifies CASSQIMEGGRETQYF.

The chain's CDR3 is CASSRGPDTEAFF. The CDR3, as DNA: TGTGCCAGCAGCCGCGGCCCCGACACTGAAGCTTTCTTT. The V and J genes are TRBV4-2 and TRBJ1-1; D is unclear. The CDR3 spans 13 residues. The germline V gene has CDR1 LGHNA and CDR2 YNFKEQ. V shed 4 bases and J shed 3 bases, with 9 bases lying between them.

V is TRBV7-2 and J is TRBJ2-7; no clear D gene. The germline CDR1 and CDR2 sequences are SGHTA and FQGNSA. The V gene lost 4 bases and the J gene lost 4 bases, with 5 bases spanning the gap. The CDR3 runs to 11 residues. In DNA, the CDR3 is TGTGCCAGCAGCTCGTTATACGAGCAGTACTTC. It encodes CASSSLYEQYF.

This clone occurred a few times. This chain joins TRBV6-4 and TRBJ2-2; D not resolved. In germline, CDR1 is MRHNA, CDR2 SNTAGT. V shed 3 bases and J shed 2 bases, with 4 bases lying between them. CDR3 length: 13 amino acids. The CDR3 DNA sequence: TGTGCCAGCAGTGATCGTAACACCGGGGAGCTGTTTTTT. This translates into CASSDRNTGELFF.

The V call is TRBV28, the J call TRBJ2-5; 14 nucleotides match TRBD2. The CDR3 sequence is 15 residues long. Germline V lookup: CDR1 MDHEN, CDR2 SYDVKM. Losses at the gene ends were 8 bases for V and 2 bases for J; bases not matched to a gene: 4. The CDR3, as DNA: TGTGCCAGCCTGACTAGCGGGAGGGTACAAGAGACCCAGTACTTC. The encoded protein is CASLTSGRVQETQYF.

The V and J genes are TRBV30 and TRBJ1-5, with unresolved D. The V end lost 0 bases, the J end lost 0 bases, and 6 bases lay between the germline ends. The CDR3 spans 14 residues. Germline CDR1 and CDR2: GTSNPN and SVGIG (reference sequence). The chain's CDR3 is CAWSVVDSNQPQHF. The CDR3 DNA reads as TGTGCCTGGAGTGTGGTAGATAGCAATCAGCCCCAGCATTTT.

This chain connects TRBV6-1 to TRBJ2-3; weak D call: TRBD2 (6 bases). CDR1 and CDR2 from the germline V gene are MNHNS and SASEGT. The CDR3 has 15 amino acids. V lost 5 bases and J 0 bases, leaving 12 bases between the germline ends. The CDR3 spells CASSRLVSSTDTQYF. As DNA, the CDR3 is TGTGCCAGCAGTAGACTAGTTTCTAGCACAGATACGCAGTATTTT.

The chain couples TRBV4-1 to TRBJ2-5; D not resolved. Germline lookup yields CDR1 MGHRA and CDR2 YSYEKL. With 0 bases removed from V and 2 bases from J, the gap between germline ends came to 19 bases. The CDR3 has 18 amino acids. CDR3 coding DNA: TGCGCCAGCAGCCAAGATACGATCTATTCTCAGGTTCAAGAGACCCAGTACTTC. As protein: CASSQDTIYSQVQETQYF.

J is TRBJ2-4 and V is TRBV28, with 7 bases identical to TRBD1. This CDR3 is 15 amino acids long. Germline V gene sequence: CDR1 MDHEN, CDR2 SYDVKM. The ends lost 1 base at V and 9 bases at J; junction bases unmatched: 9. CDR3 sequence reads: CASSLLEAGGIIQYF. CDR3 sequence (DNA): TGTGCCAGCAGTTTATTAGAGGCAGGGGGTATCATTCAGTACTTC.

With regard to this clone: Additional DNA sequences in this sample encode the identical CDR3. The rearrangement uses TRBV7-6 and TRBJ2-5; tentatively, D is TRBD1 (6 bases). This CDR3 region has 14 residues. Per the germline V gene, CDR1 is SGHVS and CDR2 is FNYEAQ. V was shortened by 5 bases and J by 5 bases, with 15 bases between the two germline ends. The CDR3 reads CASSPGVGLETQYF. Here the CDR3 DNA reads TGTGCCAGCAGCCCAGGGGTGGGCTTGGAGACCCAGTACTTC.

The gene calls are TRBV29-1 and TRBJ2-7; D possibly corresponds to TRBD2 (5 bases). Germline CDR1 reads SQVTM; CDR2 reads ANQGSEA. The CDR3 extends over 11 amino acids. V shed 7 bases and J shed 4 bases, with 11 bases lying between them. The CDR3 DNA is TGCAGCGCCCGGACTGATTACGAGCAGTACTTC. As protein: CSARTDYEQYF.

This chain connects TRBV5-3 to TRBJ1-2; TRBD1 matches at 7 bases. TRBV5-3 is reported as an ORF; its role is uncertain. The CDR3 contains 15 residues. Trimming removed 0 bases from V and 8 bases from J; junction bases left unmatched: 10. CDR3: CARSLAKAGTAGYTF. The CDR3 nucleotides read TGTGCCAGAAGCTTGGCCAAGGCAGGGACAGCCGGCTACACCTTC.

The genes are TRBV19 and TRBJ2-3; 14 positions match TRBD2. This CDR3 is built from 19 residues. Germline V CDR1 and CDR2: LNHDA, SQIVND (reference sequence). Germline trimming cut 3 bases from V and 0 bases from J; bases unmatched to any gene: 8. Here the CDR3 reads CASSMRRLAGGRSTDTQYF. The CDR3 DNA follows: TGTGCCAGTAGTATGCGGAGACTAGCGGGGGGGCGGAGCACAGATACGCAGTATTTT.

The rearrangement uses TRBV6-1 and TRBJ2-7; 7 nucleotides match TRBD1. V lost 6 bases to trimming and J lost 6 bases; unmatched junction nucleotides: 2. Germline loops: CDR1 MNHNS, CDR2 SASEGT. The CDR3 totals 11 residues. In DNA form, the CDR3 reads TGTGCCAGCAGCAGACAGGGCGAGCAGTACTTC. Translation gives CASSRQGEQYF.

The genes are TRBV5-4 and TRBJ2-3, with 13 bases that match TRBD2. Germline V CDR1 and CDR2: SGHNT, YYREEE (reference sequence). The CDR3 spans 16 residues. Trimming took 1 base from V and 10 from J; bases not matched to a gene: 9. This CDR3 reads CASSLMGTSGRASQYF. DNA of the CDR3: TGTGCCAGCAGCTTGATGGGAACTAGCGGGAGGGCCTCGCAGTATTTT.